These T cell receptor beta chains were read from a single sample in a study of T cell repertoires in cytomegalovirus infection. No antigen has been identified for these receptors. TCRdb re-derived calls from the reads in MiXCR, one entry per CDR3 protein. The table shows 680,000 or so distinct CDR3 sequences, with roughly a third occurring only once. The starting material was cultured PBMCs, obtained from culture after CMV antigen stimulation. The receptors were sampled from a human donor in good health (CMV status not recorded). Some clones in this sample may be carry-over from other donors' samples. Both conserved end residues are part of each CDR3. A D gene is named only where the DNA matches it firmly. Expanded clones are given a class, and other clones once, few, many or no size at all.

TRBV10-2	-	TRBJ2-3	-	TGCGCCAGCAGCGGGCCGCGGACCAGCACAGATACGCAGTATTTT	CASSGPRTSTDTQYF
TRBV24-1	-	TRBJ1-5	few	TGTGCCACCAGTGAATCCGGGACATATAATCAGCCCCAGCATTTT	CATSESGTYNQPQHF
TRBV5-4	-	TRBJ2-3	-	TGTGCCACCCGGAGGGGCACAGATACGCAGTATTTT	CATRRGTDTQYF
TRBV10-3	-	TRBJ2-5	-	TGTGCCATCAGTGTTATGGGTCGCCAAGAGACCCAGTACTTC	CAISVMGRQETQYF
TRBV7-2	TRBD2	TRBJ2-3	many	TGTGCCAGCAGCTCACGACTAGCGGGGGTAGATACGCAGTATTTT	CASSSRLAGVDTQYF
TRBV7-2	-	TRBJ2-5	-	TGTGCCAGCAGCAAAGGGGGGGGCGCGGGTCAAGAGACCCAGTACTTC	CASSKGGGAGQETQYF
TRBV5-1	TRBD2	TRBJ2-1	once	TGCGCCAGCAGGTTGACTAGCGGGAGCGGATATTCCTACAATGAGCAGTTCTTC	CASRLTSGSGYSYNEQFF
TRBV6-1	TRBD2	TRBJ2-7	few	TGTGCCAGCACTAGCGGGATCAGCTACGAGCAGTACTTC	CASTSGISYEQYF
TRBV2	-	TRBJ2-2	few	TGTGCCAGCAGTGGGGATCACAGGGTGGGGAACACCGGGGAGCTGTTTTTT	CASSGDHRVGNTGELFF
TRBV6-2/TRBV6-3	-	TRBJ1-5	-	TGTGCCAGCAGTTACTTCCACGCTGAGCCCCAGCATTTT	CASSYFHAEPQHF
TRBV7-2	TRBD1	TRBJ1-2	many	TGTGCCAGCAGCTTAGTAAAGGGGGCCCCAGGCTACACCTTC	CASSLVKGAPGYTF
TRBV6-6	-	TRBJ1-2	-	TGTGCCAGCAGTTACTCGATGGATAAAGCTAACTATGGCTACACCTTC	CASSYSMDKANYGYTF
TRBV7-8	-	TRBJ2-3	-	TGTGCCAGCAGCTTCCGGGACAAAACAGATACGCAGTATTTT	CASSFRDKTDTQYF
TRBV5-1	-	TRBJ2-3	-	TGCGCCAGCAGCTTGGAAGCTAGCGTCACAGATACGCAGTATTTT	CASSLEASVTDTQYF
TRBV6-4	-	TRBJ1-6	few	TGTGCCAGCAGTCTACAGGACAATTCACCCCTCCACTTT	CASSLQDNSPLHF
TRBV6-5	TRBD2	TRBJ2-3	-	TGTGCCAGCAGTTACTCGCCGGGACTAGCGGGGGGAGATACGCAGTATTTT	CASSYSPGLAGGDTQYF
TRBV6-5	-	TRBJ2-7	-	TGTGCCAGCAGGGCTGGGGGGATCGGGTACGAGCAGTACTTC	CASRAGGIGYEQYF
TRBV6-1	-	TRBJ1-5	-	TGTGCCAGCAGTGAAGAGGCCCATAGCAATCAGCCCCAGCATTTT	CASSEEAHSNQPQHF
TRBV5-1	-	TRBJ1-1	-	TGCGCCAGCAAGGCAGGGGTTGTCACTGAAGCTTTCTTT	CASKAGVVTEAFF
TRBV7-2	-	TRBJ2-5	many	TGTGCCAGCAGCTTCGGACCCGCGGAGACCCAGTACTTC	CASSFGPAETQYF
TRBV7-9	-	TRBJ2-6	many	TGTGCCAGCAGCCCGAGAGGGATCTCCTCTGGGGCCAACGTCCTGACTTTC	CASSPRGISSGANVLTF
TRBV12-3/TRBV12-4	TRBD1	TRBJ1-2	-	TGTGCCAGCAGCCCCGGGACAGTGGGATTCTACACCTTC	CASSPGTVGFYTF
TRBV11-2	-	TRBJ1-4	many	TGTGCCAGCAGTTCAACGCTTTTCCTTGCAACTAATGAAAAACTGTTTTTT	CASSSTLFLATNEKLFF
TRBV7-8	-	TRBJ2-5	-	TGTGCCAGCAGCCCCCGCCGGGAGTTCGGTGAGACCCAGTACTTC	CASSPRREFGETQYF
TRBV12-3/TRBV12-4	-	TRBJ2-2	-	TGTGCCAGCGCCCCCCCTGTTGCCGGGGAGCTGTTTTTT	CASAPPVAGELFF
TRBV5-6	-	TRBJ1-5	-	TGTGCCAGCAGCTTGTACAGGGACTTTCAGCCCCAGCATTTT	CASSLYRDFQPQHF